These 13 T cell receptor beta chains were sequenced from one sample in a study of spatial heterogeneity in lung cancer. Each CDR3 protein gets one entry after TCRdb re-called the 5' RACE reads with MiXCR. The table records 7,500 to 9,500 distinct CDR3 sequences, about 8.3% of them present only once. As for time point: sample taken at primary tumor resection. Unsorted samples of tumor, nontumor lung or frozen PBMC had their whole RNA sequenced. The material was PBMCs, obtained at surgery. These receptor sequences come from a female donor with early-stage non-small cell lung cancer.

This clonotype was observed many times. The V gene is TRBV18, the J gene TRBJ1-2; no clear D. CDR1 and CDR2 from the germline V gene are KGHSH and LQKENI. Between the trimmed V and J ends, which lost 2 bases and 8 bases, there was a span of 9 bases. The CDR3 is made up of 12 amino acids. This CDR3 is CASSPTEGGYTF. The CDR3 DNA reads as TGTGCCAGCTCACCAACCGAGGGAGGCTACACCTTC.

In this sample, this clonotype turned up many times. The chain uses TRBV7-4 and TRBJ2-1; 9 positions match TRBD1. This CDR3 region has 16 residues. The J segment lost 6 bases and the V segment lost 1 base, leaving 7 bases of the junction unmatched. From germline, CDR1 is SGHVT and CDR2 SQSDAQ. This CDR3 is CASSLGSGDRANEQFF. The DNA of the CDR3 is TGTGCCAGCAGCTTAGGTTCAGGGGACAGGGCCAATGAGCAGTTCTTC.

This clonotype is judged medium-sized (0.01 to 0.1%). V is TRBV30 and J is TRBJ1-1; D remains unclear. Germline CDR1 reads GTSNPN; CDR2 reads SVGIG (reference sequence). This CDR3 is built from 12 residues. V was clipped by 7 bases and J by 5 bases, with 14 bases between them. In nucleotides, the CDR3 is TGTGCCTCAAAACACGGTTGGACTGAAGCTTTCTTT. It specifies CASKHGWTEAFF. Filled out from reference TRBV30 and TRBJ1-1, the complete variable domain reads SQTIHQWPATLVQPVGSPLSLECTVEGTSNPNLYWYRQAAGRGLQLLFYSVGIGQISSEVPQNLSASRPQDRQFILSSKKLLLSDSGFYLCASKHGWTEAFFGQGTRLTVV.

This clonotype appeared many times. This chain connects TRBV29-1 to TRBJ1-1; no definite D call. The CDR3 covers 14 residues. Trimming removed 3 bases at V and 4 bases at J, with 15 bases between. CDR1 and CDR2 from the germline V gene are SQVTM and ANQGSEA. The CDR3 spells CSVDAESLSTEAFF. For the CDR3, the DNA is TGCAGCGTTGATGCGGAAAGCCTTAGCACTGAAGCTTTCTTT.

This clonotype was counted only a few times. The chain carries TRBV5-1 and TRBJ1-2; D gene uncertain. Trimming cost V 0 bases and J 4 bases, with 7 bases left between them. Germline V gives CDR1 SGHRS, CDR2 YFSETQ. The CDR3 is 13 residues long. The CDR3 DNA is TGCGCCAGCAGCTTGGACCTCCTCTATGGCTACACCTTC. Protein product: CASSLDLLYGYTF.

In this sample, this clonotype turned up a few times. V and J are TRBV20-1 and TRBJ2-1; TRBD1 or TRBD2 may be the D gene (6 bases each). The CDR3 has 12 amino acids. V was cut by 3 bases and J by 12 bases, with 15 bases left in between. Germline CDR1 reads DFQATT; CDR2 reads SNEGSKA (reference sequence). The CDR3 sequence: CSARDQGRWQFF. CDR3 bases: TGCAGTGCTAGGGATCAGGGGAGGTGGCAGTTCTTC.

The V call is TRBV20-1, the J call TRBJ2-2; 8 nucleotides line up with TRBD2. Germline V gene sequence: CDR1 DFQATT, CDR2 SNEGSKA (reference sequence). The CDR3 has 16 amino acids. V lost 3 bases to trimming and J lost 7 bases; unmatched junction nucleotides: 13. The CDR3 loop is CSARRPGLDGGGELFF. Written as DNA, the CDR3 is TGCAGTGCTAGGCGACCGGGACTAGACGGGGGCGGGGAGCTGTTTTTT.

This clonotype has a count of ten or more. The chain carries TRBV6-6 and TRBJ2-6; D unclear. This CDR3 is 12 amino acids long. Germline CDR1 MNHNY, CDR2 SVGAGI (reference sequence). V was shortened by 6 bases and J by 4 bases, with 4 bases between the two germline ends. CDR3 sequence reads: CASSPGANVLTF. CDR3 DNA: TGTGCCAGCAGCCCGGGGGCCAACGTCCTGACTTTC.

In its sample, this clonotype was seen a few times. The chain couples TRBV3-1 to TRBJ1-1, with TRBD1 identical over 7 bases. The CDR3 covers 15 residues. Germline V gene sequence: CDR1 LGHDT, CDR2 YNNKEL (reference sequence). Germline trimming cut 5 bases from V and 2 bases from J; bases unmatched to any gene: 8. This CDR3 is CASSVTQGPNTEAFF. DNA of the CDR3: TGTGCCAGCAGCGTGACACAGGGGCCTAACACTGAAGCTTTCTTT.

In this sample, this clonotype turned up many times. A junction boundary mismatches the germline segment, possibly from a read error. The chain uses TRBV19 and TRBJ2-2; no clear D. CDR1 is LNHDA, CDR2 SQIVND, per germline (reference sequence). This CDR3 has 14 residues. CDR3 in DNA: TGTGCCACCCTACCGGACGCGAACGCCGGGGAGCTGTTTTTT. Its protein is CATLPDANAGELFF.

This clonotype was seen repeatedly, ten times or more. The V and J genes are TRBV7-2 and TRBJ1-2, with D unresolved. The germline V gene has CDR1 SGHTA and CDR2 FQGNSA. Trimming cost V 4 bases and J 3 bases, with 12 bases left between them. The CDR3 extends over 14 amino acids. CDR3 nucleotides: TGTGCCAGCAGCTCGTTCAGGACCTACTATGGCTACACCTTC. It codes for CASSSFRTYYGYTF.

In this sample, this clonotype turned up many times. The V gene is TRBV7-2, the J gene TRBJ1-2; D remains ambiguous. Trimming removed 1 base from V and 4 bases from J, with 10 bases in between. Per the germline V gene, CDR1 is SGHTA and CDR2 is FQGNSA. The CDR3 contains 14 residues. CDR3 loop: CASSLEGVAYGYTF. For the CDR3, the DNA is TGTGCCAGCAGCTTAGAGGGCGTCGCCTATGGCTACACCTTC. Together with reference TRBV7-2 and TRBJ1-2, the CDR3 gives the full variable domain: GAGVSQSPSNKVTEKGKDVELRCDPISGHTALYWYRQSLGQGLEFLIYFQGNSAPDKSGLPSDRFSAERTGGSVSTLTIQRTQQEDSAVYLCASSLEGVAYGYTFGSGTRLTVV.

This clonotype was seen many times. The chain couples TRBV9 to TRBJ2-5; D call uncertain. Germline CDR1 and CDR2: SGDLS and YYNGEE. CDR3 length equals 15 residues. The V end lost 0 bases, the J end lost 1 base, and 10 bases lay between the germline ends. This chain's CDR3 is CASSVGPSGQETQYF. CDR3 nucleotides: TGTGCCAGCAGCGTAGGTCCTAGTGGCCAAGAGACCCAGTACTTC.